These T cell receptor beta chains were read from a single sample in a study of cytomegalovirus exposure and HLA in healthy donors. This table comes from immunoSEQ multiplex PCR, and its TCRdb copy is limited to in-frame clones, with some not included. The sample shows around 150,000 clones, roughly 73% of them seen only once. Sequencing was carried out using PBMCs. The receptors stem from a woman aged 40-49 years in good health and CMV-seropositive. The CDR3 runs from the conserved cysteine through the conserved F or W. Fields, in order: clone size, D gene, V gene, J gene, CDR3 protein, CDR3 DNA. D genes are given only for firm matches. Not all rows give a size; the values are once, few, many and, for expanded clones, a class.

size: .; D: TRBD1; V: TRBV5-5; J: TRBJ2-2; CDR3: CASSWGQGGGTGELFF; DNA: TGTGCCAGCAGCTGGGGACAGGGGGGGGGCACCGGGGAGCTGTTTTTT
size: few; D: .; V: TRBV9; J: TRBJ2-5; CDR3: CASSVAEETQYF; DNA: TGTGCCAGCAGCGTAGCTGAGGAGACCCAGTACTTC
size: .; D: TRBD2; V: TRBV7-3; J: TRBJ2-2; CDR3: CASSLTGTSGSTGELFF; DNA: TGTGCCAGCAGCTTAACAGGGACTAGCGGCTCCACCGGGGAGCTGTTTTTT
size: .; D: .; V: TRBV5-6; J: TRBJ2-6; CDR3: CASSPPTAHSGANVLTF; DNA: TGTGCCAGCAGCCCCCCGACAGCACACTCTGGGGCCAACGTCCTGACTTTC
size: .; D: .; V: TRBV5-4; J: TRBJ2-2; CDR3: CASSVDPTGELFF; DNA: TGTGCCAGCAGCGTAGATCCTACCGGGGAGCTGTTTTTT
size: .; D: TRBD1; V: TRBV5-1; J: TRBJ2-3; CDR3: CASSPGQGEDTQYF; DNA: TGCGCCAGCTCCCCGGGACAGGGGGAAGATACGCAGTATTTT
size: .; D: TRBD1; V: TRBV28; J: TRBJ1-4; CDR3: CASSFRQGENEKLFF; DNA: TGTGCCAGCAGTTTCCGACAGGGGGAGAATGAAAAACTGTTTTTT
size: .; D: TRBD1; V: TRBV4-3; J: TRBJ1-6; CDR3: CASSQEGQEGSPLHF; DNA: TGCGCCAGCAGCCAGGAGGGACAGGAGGGTTCACCCCTCCACTTT
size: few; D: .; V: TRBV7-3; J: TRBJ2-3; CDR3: CASSLEARGYTDTQYF; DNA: TGTGCCAGCAGCTTAGAAGCGCGGGGCTACACAGATACGCAGTATTTT
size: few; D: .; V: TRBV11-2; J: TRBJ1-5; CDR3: CASSLDGGNNQPQHF; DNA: TGTGCCAGCAGCTTAGATGGGGGGAACAATCAGCCCCAGCATTTT
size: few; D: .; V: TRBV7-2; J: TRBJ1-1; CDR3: CASSSGIYTEAFF; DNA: TGTGCCAGCAGCTCCGGGATTTACACTGAAGCTTTCTTT
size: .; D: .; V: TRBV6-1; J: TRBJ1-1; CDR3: CASKKDGGYTEAFF; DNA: TGTGCCAGCAAAAAGGACGGGGGGTACACTGAAGCTTTCTTT
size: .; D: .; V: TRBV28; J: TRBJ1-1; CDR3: CASSSKTGKTEAFF; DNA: TGTGCCAGCAGTTCCAAAACAGGGAAAACTGAAGCTTTCTTT
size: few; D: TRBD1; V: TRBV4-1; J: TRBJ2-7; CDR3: CASSQDSGQGYYEQYF; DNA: TGCGCCAGCAGCCAAGATAGCGGACAGGGGTACTACGAGCAGTACTTC
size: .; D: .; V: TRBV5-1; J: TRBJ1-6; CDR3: CASSLGGNNNSPLHF; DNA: TGCGCCAGCAGCTTGGGCGGGAACAATAATTCACCCCTCCACTTT
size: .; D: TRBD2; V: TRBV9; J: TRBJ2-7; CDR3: CASSVDIAGDREQYF; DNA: TGTGCCAGCAGCGTAGATATAGCGGGAGATCGCGAGCAGTACTTC
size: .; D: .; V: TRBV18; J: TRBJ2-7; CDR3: CASSPRQNSYEQYF; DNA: TGTGCCAGCTCGCCGAGACAGAACTCCTACGAGCAGTACTTC
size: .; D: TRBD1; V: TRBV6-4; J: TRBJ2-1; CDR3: CASSPGTVSYNEQFF; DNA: TGTGCCAGCAGTCCCGGGACAGTTTCCTACAATGAGCAGTTCTTC